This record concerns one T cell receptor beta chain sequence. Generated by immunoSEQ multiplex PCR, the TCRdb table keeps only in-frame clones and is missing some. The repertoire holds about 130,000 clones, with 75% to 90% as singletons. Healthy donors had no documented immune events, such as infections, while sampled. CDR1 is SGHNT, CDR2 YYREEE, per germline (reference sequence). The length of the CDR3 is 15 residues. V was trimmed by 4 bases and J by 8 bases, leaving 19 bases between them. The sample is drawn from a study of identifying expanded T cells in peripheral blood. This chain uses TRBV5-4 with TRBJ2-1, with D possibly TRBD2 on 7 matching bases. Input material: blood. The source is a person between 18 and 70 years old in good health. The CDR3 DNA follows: TGTGCCAGCAGCGGGGGGCGGGAGATTAAAGATGAGCAGTTCTTC. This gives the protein CASSGGREIKDEQFF.